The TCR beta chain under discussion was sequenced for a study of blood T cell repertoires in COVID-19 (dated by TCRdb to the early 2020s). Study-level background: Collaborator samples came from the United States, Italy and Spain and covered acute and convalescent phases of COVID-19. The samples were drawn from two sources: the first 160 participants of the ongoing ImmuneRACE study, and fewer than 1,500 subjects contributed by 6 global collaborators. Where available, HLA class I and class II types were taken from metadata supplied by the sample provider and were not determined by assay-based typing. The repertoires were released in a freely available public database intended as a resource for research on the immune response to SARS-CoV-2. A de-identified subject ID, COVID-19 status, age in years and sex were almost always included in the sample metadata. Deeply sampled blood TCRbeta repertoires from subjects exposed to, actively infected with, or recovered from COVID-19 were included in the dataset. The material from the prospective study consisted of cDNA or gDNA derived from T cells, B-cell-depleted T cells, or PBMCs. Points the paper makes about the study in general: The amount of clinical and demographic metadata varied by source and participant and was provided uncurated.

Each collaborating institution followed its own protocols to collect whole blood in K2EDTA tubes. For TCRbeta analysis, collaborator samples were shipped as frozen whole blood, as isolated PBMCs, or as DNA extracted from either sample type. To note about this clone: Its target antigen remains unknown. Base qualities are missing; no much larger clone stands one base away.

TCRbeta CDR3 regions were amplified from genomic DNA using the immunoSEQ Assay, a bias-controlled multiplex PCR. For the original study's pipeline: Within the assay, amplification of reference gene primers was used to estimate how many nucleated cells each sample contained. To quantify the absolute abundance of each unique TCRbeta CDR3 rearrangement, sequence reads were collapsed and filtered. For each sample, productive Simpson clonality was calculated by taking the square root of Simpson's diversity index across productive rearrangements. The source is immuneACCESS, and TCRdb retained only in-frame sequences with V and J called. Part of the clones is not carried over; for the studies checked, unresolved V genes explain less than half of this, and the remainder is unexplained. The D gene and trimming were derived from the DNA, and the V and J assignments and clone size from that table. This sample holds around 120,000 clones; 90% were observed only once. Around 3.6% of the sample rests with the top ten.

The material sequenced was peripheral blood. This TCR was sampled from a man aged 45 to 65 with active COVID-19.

The CDR3 corresponds to CAWGTGASLENTIYF. The DNA sequence is as follows: TGTGCCTGGGGTACAGGGGCGAGTTTGGAAAACACCATATATTTT. The V and J genes are TRBV30 and TRBJ1-3; TRBD1 matches 7 bases in the middle. CDR1 and CDR2, looked up from the germline V gene (reference sequence), are GTSNPN and SVGIG. The CDR3 spans 15 residues, from the cysteine through the phenylalanine. Only CDR3 DNA is held: 45 bases, read in frame from base 1. Unmatched junction bases come to 13, with V trimmed by 5 bases and J by 6 bases. The full variable domain, with segments outside the CDR3 supplied by the reference TRBV30 and TRBJ1-3 proteins, appears as SQTIHQWPATLVQPVGSPLSLECTVEGTSNPNLYWYRQAAGRGLQLLFYSVGIGQISSEVPQNLSASRPQDRQFILSSKKLLLSDSGFYLCAWGTGASLENTIYFGEGSWLTVV.